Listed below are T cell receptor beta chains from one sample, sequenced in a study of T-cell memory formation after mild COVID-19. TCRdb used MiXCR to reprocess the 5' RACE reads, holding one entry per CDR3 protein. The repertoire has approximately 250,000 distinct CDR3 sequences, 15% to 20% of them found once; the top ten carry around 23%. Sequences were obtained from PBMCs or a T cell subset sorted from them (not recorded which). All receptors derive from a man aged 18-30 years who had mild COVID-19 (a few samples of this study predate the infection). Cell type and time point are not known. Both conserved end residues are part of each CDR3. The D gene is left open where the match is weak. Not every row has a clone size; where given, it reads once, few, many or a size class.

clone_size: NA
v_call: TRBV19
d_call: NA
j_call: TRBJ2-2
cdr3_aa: CASSKYRGANTGELFF
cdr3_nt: TGTGCCAGTAGTAAATACAGAGGCGCGAACACCGGGGAGCTGTTTTTT

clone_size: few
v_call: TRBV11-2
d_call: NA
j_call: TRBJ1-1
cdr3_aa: CASSFLLGDTEAFF
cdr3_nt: TGTGCCAGCAGCTTCCTTTTGGGGGACACTGAAGCTTTCTTT

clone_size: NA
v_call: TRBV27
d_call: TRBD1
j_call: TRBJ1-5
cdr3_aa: CASSVDRGAKPEPQHF
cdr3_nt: TGTGCCAGCAGTGTGGACAGGGGTGCCAAACCGGAGCCCCAGCATTTT

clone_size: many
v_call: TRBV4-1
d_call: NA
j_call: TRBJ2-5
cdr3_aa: CASSRTGLETQYF
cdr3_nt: TGCGCCAGCAGCCGCACAGGGCTGGAGACCCAGTACTTC

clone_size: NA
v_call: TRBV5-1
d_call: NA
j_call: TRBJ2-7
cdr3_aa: CASSRGFGGGSSYEQYF
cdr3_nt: TGCGCCAGCAGCAGGGGGTTCGGTGGAGGAAGCTCCTACGAGCAGTACTTC

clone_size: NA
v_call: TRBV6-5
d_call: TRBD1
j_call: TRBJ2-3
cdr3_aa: CASRPHRDRADTQYF
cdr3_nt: TGTGCCAGCAGACCGCACCGGGACAGAGCAGATACGCAGTATTTT

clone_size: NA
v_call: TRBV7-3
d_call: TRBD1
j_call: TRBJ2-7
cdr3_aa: CASSLGTGHEQYF
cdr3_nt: TGTGCCAGCAGCCTAGGGACAGGGCACGAGCAGTACTTC

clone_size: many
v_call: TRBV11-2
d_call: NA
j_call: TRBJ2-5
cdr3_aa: CASTPRGSGETQYF
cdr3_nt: TGTGCCAGCACCCCCCGGGGGTCGGGCGAGACCCAGTACTTC

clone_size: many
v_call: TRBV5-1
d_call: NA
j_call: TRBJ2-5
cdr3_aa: CASSLEGAQYF
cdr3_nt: TGTGCCAGCAGCTTAGAGGGGGCCCAGTACTTC

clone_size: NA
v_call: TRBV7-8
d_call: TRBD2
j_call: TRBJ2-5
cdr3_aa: CASSLRRAGKMETQYF
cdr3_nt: TGTGCCAGCAGCCTGCGGAGAGCGGGGAAAATGGAGACCCAGTACTTC

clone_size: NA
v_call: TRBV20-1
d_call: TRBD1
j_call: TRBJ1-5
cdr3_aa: CSARAPGQTNQPQHF
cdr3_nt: TGCAGTGCTAGAGCCCCGGGACAGACTAATCAGCCCCAGCATTTT

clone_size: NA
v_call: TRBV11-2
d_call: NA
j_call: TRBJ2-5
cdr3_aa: CASRHPGRREETQYF
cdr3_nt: TGTGCCAGCAGACATCCGGGACGCCGGGAAGAGACCCAGTACTTC

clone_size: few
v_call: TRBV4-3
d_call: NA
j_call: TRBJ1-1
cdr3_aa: CASSQDYFRNVNTEAFF
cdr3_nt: TGCGCCAGCAGCCAAGATTACTTTAGAAACGTGAACACTGAAGCTTTCTTT

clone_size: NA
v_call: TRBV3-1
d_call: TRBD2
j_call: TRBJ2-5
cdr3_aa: CASSLTSGLGTQYF
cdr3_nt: TGTGCCAGCAGCCTGACTAGCGGACTAGGGACCCAGTACTTC

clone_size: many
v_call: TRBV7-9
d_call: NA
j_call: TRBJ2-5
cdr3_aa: CASSSGTYQETQYF
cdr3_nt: TGTGCCAGCAGCTCCGGGACATACCAAGAGACCCAGTACTTC

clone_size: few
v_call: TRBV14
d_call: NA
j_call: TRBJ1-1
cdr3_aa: CASSRDPMNTEAFF
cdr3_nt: TGTGCCAGCAGCCGAGACCCTATGAACACTGAAGCTTTCTTT

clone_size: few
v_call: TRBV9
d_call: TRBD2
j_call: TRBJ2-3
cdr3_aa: CASSAGVGLAFTDTQYF
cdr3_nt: TGTGCCAGCAGCGCCGGCGTGGGACTAGCGTTCACAGATACGCAGTATTTT

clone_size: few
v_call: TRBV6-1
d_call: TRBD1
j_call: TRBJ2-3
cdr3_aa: CASSERGTGGRVTDTQYF
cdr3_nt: TGTGCCAGCAGTGAACGTGGGACAGGGGGCCGAGTCACAGATACGCAGTATTTT

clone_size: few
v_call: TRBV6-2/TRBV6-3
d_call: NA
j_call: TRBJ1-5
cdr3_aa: CASSYYQGRWQPQHF
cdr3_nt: TGTGCCAGCAGTTACTACCAGGGGAGGTGGCAGCCCCAGCATTTT

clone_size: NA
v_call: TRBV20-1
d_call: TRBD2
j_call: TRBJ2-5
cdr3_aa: CSARDYRKGGETQYF
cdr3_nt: TGCAGTGCTAGAGACTATCGGAAGGGAGGGGAGACCCAGTACTTC

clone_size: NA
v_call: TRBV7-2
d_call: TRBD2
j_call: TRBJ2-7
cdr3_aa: CASSLRRGGPYEQYF
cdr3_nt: TGTGCCAGCAGCTTGAGACGGGGGGGCCCCTACGAGCAGTACTTC

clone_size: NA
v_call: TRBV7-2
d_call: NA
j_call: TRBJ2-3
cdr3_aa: CASSLRWDTQYF
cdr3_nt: TGTGCCAGCAGCTTACGGTGGGATACGCAGTATTTT

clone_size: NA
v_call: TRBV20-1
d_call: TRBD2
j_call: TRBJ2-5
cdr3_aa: CSASAAGGLWETQYF
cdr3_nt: TGCAGTGCTAGCGCAGCGGGGGGGCTGTGGGAGACCCAGTACTTC

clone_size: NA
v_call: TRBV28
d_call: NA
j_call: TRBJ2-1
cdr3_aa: CASSFQAPGSGQFF
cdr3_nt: TGTGCCAGCAGTTTCCAAGCCCCCGGGTCGGGGCAGTTCTTC

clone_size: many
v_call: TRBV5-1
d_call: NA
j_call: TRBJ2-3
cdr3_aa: CASSLAASTDTQYF
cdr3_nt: TGCGCCAGCAGCTTGGCCGCTAGCACAGATACGCAGTATTTT

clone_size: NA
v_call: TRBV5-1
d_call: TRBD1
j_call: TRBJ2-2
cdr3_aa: CASTTGFWATGELFF
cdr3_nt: TGCGCCAGCACGACAGGGTTTTGGGCCACCGGGGAGCTGTTTTTT

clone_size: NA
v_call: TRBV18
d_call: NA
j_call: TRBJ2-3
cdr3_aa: CASSPRGTDTQYF
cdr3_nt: TGTGCCAGCTCACCCAGGGGCACAGATACGCAGTATTTT

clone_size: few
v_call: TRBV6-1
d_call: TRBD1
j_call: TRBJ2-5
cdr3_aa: CASSEATGGAETQYF
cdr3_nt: TGTGCCAGCAGTGAAGCGACAGGGGGCGCGGAGACCCAGTACTTC

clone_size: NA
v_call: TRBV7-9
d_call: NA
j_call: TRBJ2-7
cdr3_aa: CASIQVGGGNSYEQYF
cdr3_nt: TGTGCCAGCATCCAGGTGGGGGGGGGCAACTCCTACGAGCAGTACTTC

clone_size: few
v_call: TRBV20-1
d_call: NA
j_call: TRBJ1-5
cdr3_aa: CSAEPGSGNQPQHF
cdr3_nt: TGCAGTGCTGAGCCAGGGTCTGGCAATCAGCCCCAGCATTTT

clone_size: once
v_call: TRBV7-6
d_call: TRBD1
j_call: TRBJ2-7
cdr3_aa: CASSLQVGTGAYEQYF
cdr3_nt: TGTGCCAGCAGCTTGCAAGTCGGGACAGGCGCCTACGAGCAGTACTTC

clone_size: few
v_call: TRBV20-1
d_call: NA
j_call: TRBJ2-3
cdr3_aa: CSAREWGLTTDTQYF
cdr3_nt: TGCAGTGCTAGAGAGTGGGGGCTGACCACAGATACGCAGTATTTT

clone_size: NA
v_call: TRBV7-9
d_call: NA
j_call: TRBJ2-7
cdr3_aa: CASSAGDGGRYEQYF
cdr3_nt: TGTGCCAGCAGCGCGGGGGACGGGGGCCGCTACGAGCAGTACTTC

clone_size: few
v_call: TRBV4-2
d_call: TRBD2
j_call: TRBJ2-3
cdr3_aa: CASSQDVLERGEDTQYF
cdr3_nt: TGTGCCAGCAGCCAAGATGTCCTAGAGCGGGGGGAGGATACGCAGTATTTT

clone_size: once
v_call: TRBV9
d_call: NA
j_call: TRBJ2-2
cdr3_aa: CASSVRGRETGELFF
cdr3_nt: TGTGCCAGCAGCGTTCGTGGACGGGAGACCGGGGAGCTGTTTTTT

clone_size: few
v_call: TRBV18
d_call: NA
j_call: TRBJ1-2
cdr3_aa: CASSPAAGSEYGYTF
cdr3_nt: TGTGCCAGCTCACCAGCGGCAGGATCTGAATATGGCTACACCTTC

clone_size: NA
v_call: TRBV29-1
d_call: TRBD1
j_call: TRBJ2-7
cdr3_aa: CSVRTGLSYEQYF
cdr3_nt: TGCAGCGTGCGGACAGGCCTATCCTACGAGCAGTACTTC

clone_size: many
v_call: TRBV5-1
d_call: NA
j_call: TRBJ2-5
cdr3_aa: CASSLGHFQETQYF
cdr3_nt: TGCGCCAGCAGCTTGGGACACTTCCAAGAGACCCAGTACTTC